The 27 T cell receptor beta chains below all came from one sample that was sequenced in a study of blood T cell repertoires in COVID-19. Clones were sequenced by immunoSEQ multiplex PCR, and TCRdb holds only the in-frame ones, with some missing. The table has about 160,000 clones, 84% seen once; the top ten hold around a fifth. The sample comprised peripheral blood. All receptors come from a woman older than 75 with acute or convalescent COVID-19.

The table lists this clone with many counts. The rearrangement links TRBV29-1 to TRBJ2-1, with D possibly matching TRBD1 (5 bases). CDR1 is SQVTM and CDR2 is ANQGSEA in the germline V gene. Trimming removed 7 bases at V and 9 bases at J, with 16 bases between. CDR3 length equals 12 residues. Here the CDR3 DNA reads TGCAGCGCAACCCCCAGGGTGAGTGAGCAGTTCTTC. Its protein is CSATPRVSEQFF.

CDR3 region: CASSQESILRDRPYEQYF. The CDR3 DNA reads as TGTGCCAGCAGCCAAGAGAGCATACTCCGGGACAGACCCTACGAGCAGTACTTC. The chain links TRBV4-2 to TRBJ2-7, with 7 positions matching TRBD1. Germline CDR1 LGHNA, CDR2 YNFKEQ. Losses at the gene ends were 0 bases for V and 2 bases for J; bases not matched to a gene: 13. There are 18 residues in the CDR3.

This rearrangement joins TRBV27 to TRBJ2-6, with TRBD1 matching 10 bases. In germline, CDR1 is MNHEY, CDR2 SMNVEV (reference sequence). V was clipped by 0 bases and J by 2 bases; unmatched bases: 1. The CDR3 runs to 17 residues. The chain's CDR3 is CASSLSGQGTGANVLTF. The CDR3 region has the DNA TGTGCCAGCAGTTTATCGGGACAGGGGACTGGGGCCAACGTCCTGACTTTC.

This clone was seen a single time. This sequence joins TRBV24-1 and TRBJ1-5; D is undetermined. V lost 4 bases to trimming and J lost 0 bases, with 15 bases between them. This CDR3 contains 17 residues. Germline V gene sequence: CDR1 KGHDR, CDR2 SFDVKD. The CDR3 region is CATSEWLQSVSNQPQHF. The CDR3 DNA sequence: TGTGCCACCAGTGAGTGGCTCCAGTCCGTTAGCAATCAGCCCCAGCATTTT.

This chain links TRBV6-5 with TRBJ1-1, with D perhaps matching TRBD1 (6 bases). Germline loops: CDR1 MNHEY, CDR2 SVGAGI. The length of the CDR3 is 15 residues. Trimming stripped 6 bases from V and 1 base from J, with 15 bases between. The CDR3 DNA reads TGTGCCAGCAGAACTAGTGCCAGGGGGAACACTGAAGCTTTCTTT. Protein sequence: CASRTSARGNTEAFF.

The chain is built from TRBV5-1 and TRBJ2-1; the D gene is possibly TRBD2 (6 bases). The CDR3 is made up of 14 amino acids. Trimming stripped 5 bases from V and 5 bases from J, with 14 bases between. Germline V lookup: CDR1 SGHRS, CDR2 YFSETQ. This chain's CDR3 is CASRGPSADNEQFF. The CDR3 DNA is TGCGCCAGCAGGGGGCCTAGCGCCGACAATGAGCAGTTCTTC. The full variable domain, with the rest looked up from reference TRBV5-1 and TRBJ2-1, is KAGVTQTPRYLIKTRGQQVTLSCSPISGHRSVSWYQQTPGQGLQFLFEYFSETQRNKGNFPGRFSGRQFSNSRSEMNVSTLELGDSALYLCASRGPSADNEQFFGPGTRLTVL.

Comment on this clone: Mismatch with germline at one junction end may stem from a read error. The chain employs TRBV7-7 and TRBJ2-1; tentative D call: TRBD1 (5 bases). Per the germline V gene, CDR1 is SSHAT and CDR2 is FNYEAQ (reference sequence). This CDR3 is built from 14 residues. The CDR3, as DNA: TGTGCTAGCAGCTTACGGACACCCTCGGGTGAGCAGTTCTTC. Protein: CASSLRTPSGEQFF.

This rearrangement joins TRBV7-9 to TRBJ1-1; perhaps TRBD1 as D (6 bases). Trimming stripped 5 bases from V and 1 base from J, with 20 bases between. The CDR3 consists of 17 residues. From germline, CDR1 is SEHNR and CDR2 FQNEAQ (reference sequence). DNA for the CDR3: TGTGCCAGCAGCCCACCCATTTCAGGGGCGCAGAACACTGAAGCTTTCTTT. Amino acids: CASSPPISGAQNTEAFF.

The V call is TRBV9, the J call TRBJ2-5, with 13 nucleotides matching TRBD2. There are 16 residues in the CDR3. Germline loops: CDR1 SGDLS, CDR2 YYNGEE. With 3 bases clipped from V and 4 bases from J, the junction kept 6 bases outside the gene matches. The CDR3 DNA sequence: TGTGCCAGCAGCGCCGGACTAGCGGGAGATGGAGAGACCCAGTACTTC. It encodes CASSAGLAGDGETQYF.

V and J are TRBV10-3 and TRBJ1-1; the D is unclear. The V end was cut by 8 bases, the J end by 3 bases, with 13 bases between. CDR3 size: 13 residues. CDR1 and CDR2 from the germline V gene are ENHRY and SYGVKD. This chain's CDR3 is CAIAEDTDTEAFF. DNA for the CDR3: TGTGCCATCGCCGAGGATACGGACACTGAAGCTTTCTTT.

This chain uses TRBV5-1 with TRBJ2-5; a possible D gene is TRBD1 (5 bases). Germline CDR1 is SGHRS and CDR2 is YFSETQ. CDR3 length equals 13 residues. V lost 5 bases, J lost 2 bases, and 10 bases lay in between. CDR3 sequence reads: CASRKGLQETQYF. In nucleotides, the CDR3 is TGCGCCAGCAGGAAGGGGCTTCAAGAGACCCAGTACTTC.

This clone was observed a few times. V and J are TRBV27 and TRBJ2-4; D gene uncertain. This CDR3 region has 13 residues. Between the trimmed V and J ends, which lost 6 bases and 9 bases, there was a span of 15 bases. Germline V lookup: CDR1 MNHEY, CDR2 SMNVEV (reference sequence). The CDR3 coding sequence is TGTGCCAGCAGCCTCGCCCGCTCCAGCATTCAGTACTTC. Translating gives CASSLARSSIQYF.

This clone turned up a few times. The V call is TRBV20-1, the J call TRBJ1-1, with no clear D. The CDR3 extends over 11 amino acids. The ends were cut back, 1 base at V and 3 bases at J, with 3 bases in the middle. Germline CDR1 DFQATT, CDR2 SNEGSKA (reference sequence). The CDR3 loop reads CSARADTEAFF. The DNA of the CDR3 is TGCAGTGCTAGAGCAGACACTGAAGCTTTCTTT.

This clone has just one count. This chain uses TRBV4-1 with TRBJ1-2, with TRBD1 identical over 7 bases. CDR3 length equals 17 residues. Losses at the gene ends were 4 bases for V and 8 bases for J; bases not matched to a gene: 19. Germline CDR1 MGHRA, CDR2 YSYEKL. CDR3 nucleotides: TGCGCCAGCAGCCCGAATCACCCCTTAGGGGGCCGGCGGGGCTACACCTTC. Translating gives CASSPNHPLGGRRGYTF.

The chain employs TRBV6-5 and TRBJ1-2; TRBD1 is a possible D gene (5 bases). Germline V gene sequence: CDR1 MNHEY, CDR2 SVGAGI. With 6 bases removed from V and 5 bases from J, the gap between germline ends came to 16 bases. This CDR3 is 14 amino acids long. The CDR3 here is CASRVRDRAYGYTF. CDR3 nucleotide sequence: TGTGCCAGCAGGGTAAGAGACAGAGCATATGGCTACACCTTC.

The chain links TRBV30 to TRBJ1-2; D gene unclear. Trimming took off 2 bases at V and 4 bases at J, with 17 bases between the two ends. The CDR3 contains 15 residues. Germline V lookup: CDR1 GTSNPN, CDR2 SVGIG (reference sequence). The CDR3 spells CAWSRGGPQSYGYTF. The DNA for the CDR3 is TGTGCCTGGAGTCGTGGAGGGCCCCAATCCTATGGCTACACCTTC.

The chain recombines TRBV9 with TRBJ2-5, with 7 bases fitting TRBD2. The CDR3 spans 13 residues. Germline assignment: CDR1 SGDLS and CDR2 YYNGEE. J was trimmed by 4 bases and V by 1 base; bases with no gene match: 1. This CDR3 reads CASSVWGGETQYF. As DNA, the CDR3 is TGTGCCAGCAGCGTATGGGGGGGAGAGACCCAGTACTTC.

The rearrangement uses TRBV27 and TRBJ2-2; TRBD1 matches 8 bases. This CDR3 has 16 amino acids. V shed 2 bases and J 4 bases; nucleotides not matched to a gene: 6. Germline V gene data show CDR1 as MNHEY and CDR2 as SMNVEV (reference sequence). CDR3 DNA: TGTGCCAGCAGTTTAGCCAGGGGGCTGTCCACCGGGGAGCTGTTTTTT. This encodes CASSLARGLSTGELFF.

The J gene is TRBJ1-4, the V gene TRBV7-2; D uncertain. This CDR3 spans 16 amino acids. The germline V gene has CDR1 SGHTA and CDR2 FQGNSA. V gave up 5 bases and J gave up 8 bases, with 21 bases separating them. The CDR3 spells CASSLTPARAREKLFF. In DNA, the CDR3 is TGTGCCAGCAGCCTCACGCCCGCGAGGGCACGGGAAAAACTGTTTTTT.

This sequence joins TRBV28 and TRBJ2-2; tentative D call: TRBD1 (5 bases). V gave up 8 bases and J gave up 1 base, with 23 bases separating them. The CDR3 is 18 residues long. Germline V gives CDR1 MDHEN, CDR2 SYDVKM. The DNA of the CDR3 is TGTGCCAGCTCGAACCCCCGACAGACCCTGATGAACACCGGGGAGCTGTTTTTT. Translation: CASSNPRQTLMNTGELFF.

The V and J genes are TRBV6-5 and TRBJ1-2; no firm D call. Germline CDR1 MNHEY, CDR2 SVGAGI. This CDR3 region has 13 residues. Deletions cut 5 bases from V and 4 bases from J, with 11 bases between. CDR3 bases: TGTGCCAGCAGTCCCGGGAAGGTCTATGGCTACACCTTC. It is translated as CASSPGKVYGYTF.

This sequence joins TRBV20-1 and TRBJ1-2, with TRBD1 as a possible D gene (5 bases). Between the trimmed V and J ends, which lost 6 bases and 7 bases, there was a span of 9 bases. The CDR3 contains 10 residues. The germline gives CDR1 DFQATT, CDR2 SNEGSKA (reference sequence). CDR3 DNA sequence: TGCAGTGCCCCGGACATTGGCTACACCTTC. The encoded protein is CSAPDIGYTF.

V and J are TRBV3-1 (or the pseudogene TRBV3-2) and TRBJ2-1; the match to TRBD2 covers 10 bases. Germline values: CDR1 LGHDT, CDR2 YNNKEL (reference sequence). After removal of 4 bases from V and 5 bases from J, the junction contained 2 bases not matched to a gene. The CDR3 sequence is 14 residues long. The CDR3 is CASSPGLADNEQFF. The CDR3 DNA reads TGTGCCAGCAGCCCCGGACTAGCGGACAATGAGCAGTTCTTC.

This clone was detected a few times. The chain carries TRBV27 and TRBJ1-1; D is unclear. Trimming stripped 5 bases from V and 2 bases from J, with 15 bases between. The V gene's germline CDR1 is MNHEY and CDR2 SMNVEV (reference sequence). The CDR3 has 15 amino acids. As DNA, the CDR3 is TGTGCCAGCAGTAGTCGAGTACAGCCAAACACTGAAGCTTTCTTT. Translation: CASSSRVQPNTEAFF.

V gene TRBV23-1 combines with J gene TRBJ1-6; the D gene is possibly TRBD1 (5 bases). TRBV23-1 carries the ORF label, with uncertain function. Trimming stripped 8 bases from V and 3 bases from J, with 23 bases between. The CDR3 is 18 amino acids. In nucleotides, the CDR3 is TGCGCCAGCTCCCCGTGGTGCCAAAGGGGATTCTATAATTCACCCCTCCACTTT. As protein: CASSPWCQRGFYNSPLHF.

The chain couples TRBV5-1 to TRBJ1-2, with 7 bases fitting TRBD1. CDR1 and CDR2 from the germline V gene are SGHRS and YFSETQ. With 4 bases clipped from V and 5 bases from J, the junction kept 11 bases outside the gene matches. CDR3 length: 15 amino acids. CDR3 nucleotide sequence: TGCGCCAGCAGCCCACAGACAGGGTTTCTTTATGGCTACACCTTC. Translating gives CASSPQTGFLYGYTF.

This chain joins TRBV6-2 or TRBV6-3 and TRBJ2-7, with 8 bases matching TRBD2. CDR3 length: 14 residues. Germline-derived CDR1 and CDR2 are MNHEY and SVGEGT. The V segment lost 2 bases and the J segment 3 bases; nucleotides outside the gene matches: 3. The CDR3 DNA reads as TGTGCCAGCAGTTACCCCGGGAGGGGCTACGAGCAGTACTTC. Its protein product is CASSYPGRGYEQYF.